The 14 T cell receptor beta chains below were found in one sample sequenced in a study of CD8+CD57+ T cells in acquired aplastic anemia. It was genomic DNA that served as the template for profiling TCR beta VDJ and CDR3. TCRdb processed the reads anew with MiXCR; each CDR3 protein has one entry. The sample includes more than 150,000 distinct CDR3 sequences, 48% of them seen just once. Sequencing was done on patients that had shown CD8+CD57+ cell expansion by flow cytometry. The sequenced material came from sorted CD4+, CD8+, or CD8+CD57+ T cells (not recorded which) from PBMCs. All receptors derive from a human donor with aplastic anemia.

CDR3 coding DNA: TGTGCCACTCATCAACTTCGGAGGACGGCACAAGAGACCCAGTACTTC. Translating it yields CATHQLRRTAQETQYF. This rearrangement joins TRBV5-6 to TRBJ2-5; perhaps TRBD2 as D (5 bases). Trimming took off 9 bases at V and 2 bases at J, with 23 bases between the two ends. Germline CDR1 is SGHDT and CDR2 is YYEEEE. This CDR3 is 16 amino acids long.

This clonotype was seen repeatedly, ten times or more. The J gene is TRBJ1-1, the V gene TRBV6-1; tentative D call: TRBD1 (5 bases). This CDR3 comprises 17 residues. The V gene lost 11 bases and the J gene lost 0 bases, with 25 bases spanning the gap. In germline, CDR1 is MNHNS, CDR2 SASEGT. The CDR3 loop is CADSAPGNTSMNTEAFF. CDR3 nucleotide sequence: TGTGCCGACAGTGCCCCAGGCAACACATCCATGAACACTGAAGCTTTCTTT.

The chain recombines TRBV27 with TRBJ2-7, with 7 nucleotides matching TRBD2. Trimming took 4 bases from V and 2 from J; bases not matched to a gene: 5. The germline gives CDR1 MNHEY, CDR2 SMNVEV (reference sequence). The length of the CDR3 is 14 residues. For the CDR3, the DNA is TGTGCCAGCAGTTACTCTAGCGGAACCTACGAGCAGTACTTC. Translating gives CASSYSSGTYEQYF.

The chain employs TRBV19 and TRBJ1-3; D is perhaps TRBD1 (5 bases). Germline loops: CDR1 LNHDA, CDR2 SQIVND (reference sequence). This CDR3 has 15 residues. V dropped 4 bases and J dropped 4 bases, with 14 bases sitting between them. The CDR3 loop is CASSTLGGNGNTIYF. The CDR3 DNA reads TGTGCCAGTAGTACCCTGGGGGGAAACGGAAACACCATATATTTT.

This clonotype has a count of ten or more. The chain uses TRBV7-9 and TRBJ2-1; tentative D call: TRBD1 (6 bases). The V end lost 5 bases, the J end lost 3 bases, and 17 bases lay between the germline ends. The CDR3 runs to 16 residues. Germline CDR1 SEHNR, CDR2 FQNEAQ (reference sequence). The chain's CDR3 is CASSPPGTLIYNEQFF. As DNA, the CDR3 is TGTGCCAGCAGCCCTCCCGGGACATTGATCTACAATGAGCAGTTCTTC. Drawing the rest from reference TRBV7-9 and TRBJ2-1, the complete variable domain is DTGVSQNPRHKITKRGQNVTFRCDPISEHNRLYWYRQTLGQGPEFLTYFQNEAQLEKSRLLSDRFSAERPKGSFSTLEIQRTEQGDSAMYLCASSPPGTLIYNEQFFGPGTRLTVL.

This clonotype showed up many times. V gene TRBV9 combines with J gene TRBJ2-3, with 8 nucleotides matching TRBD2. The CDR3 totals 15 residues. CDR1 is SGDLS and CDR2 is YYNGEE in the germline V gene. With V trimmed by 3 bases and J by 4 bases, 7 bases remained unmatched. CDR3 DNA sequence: TGTGCCAGCAGCGCTCGGGGGGGCCTCCCAGATACGCAGTATTTT. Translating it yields CASSARGGLPDTQYF. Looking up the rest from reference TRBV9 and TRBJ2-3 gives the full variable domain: DSGVTQTPKHLITATGQRVTLRCSPRSGDLSVYWYQQSLDQGLQFLIQYYNGEERAKGNILERFSAQQFPDLHSELNLSSLELGDSALYFCASSARGGLPDTQYFGPGTRLTVL.

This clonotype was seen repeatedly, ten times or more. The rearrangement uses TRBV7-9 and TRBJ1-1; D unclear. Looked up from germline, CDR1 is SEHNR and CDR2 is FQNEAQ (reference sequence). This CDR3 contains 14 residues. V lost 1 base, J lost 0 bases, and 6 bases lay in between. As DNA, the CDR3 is TGTGCCAGCAGCTTAGGCCAGGTGAACACTGAAGCTTTCTTT. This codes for CASSLGQVNTEAFF.

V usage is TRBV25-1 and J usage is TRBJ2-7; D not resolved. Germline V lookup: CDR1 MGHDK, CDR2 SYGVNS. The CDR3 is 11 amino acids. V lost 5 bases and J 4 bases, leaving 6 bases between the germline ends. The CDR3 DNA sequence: TGTGCCAGCAGTAGCATGTACGAGCAGTACTTC. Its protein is CASSSMYEQYF.

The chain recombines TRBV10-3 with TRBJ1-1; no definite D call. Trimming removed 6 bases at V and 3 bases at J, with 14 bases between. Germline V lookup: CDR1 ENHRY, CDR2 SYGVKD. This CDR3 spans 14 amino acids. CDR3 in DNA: TGTGCCATCAGAGTTGGAGGGAGCGACACTGAAGCTTTCTTT. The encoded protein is CAIRVGGSDTEAFF.

CDR3 residues: CASSLGRGGLGNTIYF. The DNA of the CDR3 is TGCGCCAGCAGCTTGGGGAGAGGGGGACTTGGAAACACCATATATTTT. This chain joins TRBV5-1 and TRBJ1-3, with a tentative D call TRBD1 (6 bases). Germline V CDR1 and CDR2: SGHRS, YFSETQ. The CDR3 consists of 16 residues. V shed 0 bases and J shed 3 bases, with 13 bases lying between them. Together with reference TRBV5-1 and TRBJ1-3, the CDR3 gives the full variable domain: KAGVTQTPRYLIKTRGQQVTLSCSPISGHRSVSWYQQTPGQGLQFLFEYFSETQRNKGNFPGRFSGRQFSNSRSEMNVSTLELGDSALYLCASSLGRGGLGNTIYFGEGSWLTVV.

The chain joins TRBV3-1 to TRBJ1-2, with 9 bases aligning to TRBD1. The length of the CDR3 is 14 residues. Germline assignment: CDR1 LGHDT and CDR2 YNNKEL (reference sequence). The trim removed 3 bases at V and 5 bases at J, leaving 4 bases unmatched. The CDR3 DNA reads TGTGCCAGCAGCCAGCAGACAGGGGGGTATGGCTACACCTTC. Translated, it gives CASSQQTGGYGYTF.

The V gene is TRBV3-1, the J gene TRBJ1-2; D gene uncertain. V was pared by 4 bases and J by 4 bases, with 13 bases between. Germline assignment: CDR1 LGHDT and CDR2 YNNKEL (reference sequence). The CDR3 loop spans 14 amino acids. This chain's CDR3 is CASSPIGLSYGYTF. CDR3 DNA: TGTGCCAGCAGCCCGATCGGGCTGAGCTATGGCTACACCTTC.

As DNA, the CDR3 is TGTGCCATCAGTGAGTCGGCAGGGGGCGCGGCCGGGGAGCTGTTTTTT. As protein: CAISESAGGAAGELFF. The chain uses TRBV10-3 and TRBJ2-2; TRBD1 matches 8 bases. The CDR3 length is 16 residues. V was clipped by 0 bases and J by 6 bases; unmatched bases: 6. The germline V gene has CDR1 ENHRY and CDR2 SYGVKD.

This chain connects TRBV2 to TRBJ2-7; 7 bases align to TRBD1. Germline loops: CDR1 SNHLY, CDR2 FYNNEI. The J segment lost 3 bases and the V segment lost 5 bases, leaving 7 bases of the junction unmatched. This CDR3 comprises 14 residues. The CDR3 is CASSTTGQGYEQYF. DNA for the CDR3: TGTGCCAGCAGTACGACAGGGCAGGGCTACGAGCAGTACTTC.